Listed below are T cell receptor beta chains from one sample, sequenced in a study of CD8 T cells in ankylosing spondylitis. TCRdb passed the 5' RACE reads through MiXCR, listing each CDR3 protein once. The sample has 150,000 or so distinct CDR3 sequences, approximately 32% seen once. Sequencing used synovial fluid, either unsorted or a sorted T cell fraction (not recorded which). The receptors stem from a male donor with ankylosing spondylitis. Each CDR3 is given with its conserved first and last residue. D genes are given only for firm matches. Expanded clones are given a class, and other clones once, few, many or no size at all.

D gene	V gene	J gene	clone size	CDR3 protein
NA	TRBV28	TRBJ1-2	few	CASSRTDNYGYTF
TRBD2	TRBV7-2	TRBJ2-1	few	CASSPKTSGYNEQFF
NA	TRBV11-2	TRBJ2-1	few	CASSLDYRIEQFF
TRBD1	TRBV20-1	TRBJ1-5	few	CSAKTGVSNQPQHF
NA	TRBV11-2	TRBJ2-1	NA	CASSLDSGSNEQFF
NA	TRBV20-1	TRBJ2-4	once	CSAGPPGQNIQYF
NA	TRBV12-3/TRBV12-4	TRBJ2-1	few	CASSLGTAQAGEQFF
NA	TRBV9	TRBJ2-3	NA	CANKDTQYF
NA	TRBV12-3/TRBV12-4	TRBJ2-4	NA	CASSLDRARKNIQYF
TRBD1	TRBV12-3/TRBV12-4	TRBJ2-5	many	CASSLAGTGQETQYF
TRBD1	TRBV9	TRBJ1-3	NA	CASSGTGGSAGNTIYF
TRBD2	TRBV5-8	TRBJ2-1	NA	CASSFTSGGSYEQFF
NA	TRBV7-3	TRBJ1-2	once	CASSRTGRGGYTF
TRBD2	TRBV20-1	TRBJ2-1	NA	CSAPSGRANEQFF
NA	TRBV11-2	TRBJ1-1	many	CASSLVFGGFTEAFF
NA	TRBV7-2	TRBJ1-1	many	CASSFLNTEAFF
NA	TRBV5-1	TRBJ2-1	NA	CASSLDNEQFF
NA	TRBV6-6	TRBJ2-1	NA	CASSSKDSPEQFF
TRBD2	TRBV7-9	TRBJ2-7	few	CASSLESGNSYEQYF
NA	TRBV27	TRBJ1-4	many	CASSQLGRNEKLFF
TRBD2	TRBV4-3	TRBJ2-1	NA	CASSRGLAGVNEQFF
TRBD1	TRBV6-1	TRBJ2-5	many	CASSDQSGGRETQYF
NA	TRBV7-2	TRBJ2-7	NA	CASSSTVSYEQYF
NA	TRBV10-2	TRBJ1-5	few	CASSESGGQPQHF
NA	TRBV7-2	TRBJ2-2	NA	CASSEVQHSTGELFF
TRBD2	TRBV29-1	TRBJ2-1	NA	CSVAMRLAGGNEQFF
NA	TRBV20-1	TRBJ1-4	many	CSASKGRGEKLFF
NA	TRBV18	TRBJ2-7	many	CASSPYRDTLYEQYF
NA	TRBV7-2	TRBJ1-4	NA	CASSLDTGTNEKLFF
NA	TRBV2	TRBJ2-3	few	CASGAQLGTDTQYF
TRBD1	TRBV6-5	TRBJ1-4	once	CASSTRQGGSATNEKLFF
TRBD1	TRBV25-1	TRBJ2-3	many	CASSARDRGQRIFTDTQYF
NA	TRBV12-3/TRBV12-4	TRBJ2-4	few	CASSPTAGNPRIKNIQYF
NA	TRBV24-1	TRBJ1-4	NA	CATSDSRQEEEKLFF
TRBD2	TRBV7-2	TRBJ2-5	NA	CASRRSGSIGETQYF
TRBD1	TRBV20-1	TRBJ2-5	NA	CSAPRTGRQETQYF
NA	TRBV29-1	TRBJ2-3	many	CSVEGGGQRADTQYF
NA	TRBV27	TRBJ2-7	NA	CASRPRGGTTYEQYF
NA	TRBV6-1	TRBJ1-5	few	CASSPWGRANNQPQHF
NA	TRBV12-3/TRBV12-4	TRBJ2-1	medium-sized	CASSLGRKPGSYNEQFF
TRBD1	TRBV5-5	TRBJ2-1	NA	CASSRDRDRAREQFF
NA	TRBV29-1	TRBJ2-7	NA	CSVWDNISEQYF
NA	TRBV5-6	TRBJ2-7	few	CASSPGPSSSYEQYF
TRBD1	TRBV20-1	TRBJ1-5	few	CSARDMTGGSNQPQHF
TRBD1	TRBV7-9	TRBJ1-2	NA	CASSPQRDRILFGYTF
TRBD1	TRBV29-1	TRBJ1-2	NA	CSVVDPLRGQENYGYTF
TRBD2	TRBV7-9	TRBJ2-1	many	CASSHFLAEEDEQFF
NA	TRBV12-3/TRBV12-4	TRBJ2-5	many	CASSLVKGPETQYF
NA	TRBV3-1	TRBJ2-1	NA	CASARKGRNEQFF
NA	TRBV7-9	TRBJ1-2	NA	CASRQGQGDYGYTF
TRBD1	TRBV29-1	TRBJ2-1	NA	CSVSRTGVGGEQFF
TRBD1	TRBV5-1	TRBJ2-2	NA	CASSHEGQTTGELFF
NA	TRBV27	TRBJ2-7	NA	CASRPTGSGYYEQYF
TRBD2	TRBV7-2	TRBJ2-7	many	CASSFWGGYEQYF
NA	TRBV20-1	TRBJ1-1	NA	CSATQGPGTEAFF
TRBD2	TRBV3-1	TRBJ2-1	many	CASSQGTSGGDEQFF
NA	TRBV6-5	TRBJ1-5	NA	CASSFSVGASNQPQHF
NA	TRBV28	TRBJ2-1	NA	CASSFASSLSSYNEQFF
NA	TRBV11-2	TRBJ2-1	NA	CASSLGVALQQFF